This T cell receptor beta chain was documented in a study of CD8+ T cells in alopecia areata. The CDR3 has 15 amino acids. Germline CDR1 is GTSNPN and CDR2 is SVGIG (reference sequence). Trimming removed 3 bases from V and 3 bases from J, with 15 bases in between. In each case, RNA was isolated and then reverse transcribed into cDNA as the sequencing template. Repertoires were generated with immunoSEQ multiplex PCR, while TCRdb's copy carries only in-frame clones and drops some. The data show roughly 59,000 clones, roughly half seen once. The sample consisted of CD8+ T cells sorted from blood, taken at week 0. The chain couples TRBV30 to TRBJ1-5; unclear D gene. This receptor was obtained from a human donor with alopecia areata. The CDR3 DNA reads as TGTGCCTGGAGCGGCGGACCGCTACTCAATCAGCCCCAGCATTTT. Protein sequence: CAWSGGPLLNQPQHF.